The 15 T cell receptor beta chains in this list originate from one sample, sequenced in a study of PD-L1 blockade in urothelial cancer. The method was immunoSEQ multiplex PCR; TCRdb's version includes in-frame clones alone and lacks a portion of them. The repertoire holds tens of thousands of clones, around 82% seen once, with around 15% in the top ten. The sample's time point: pretreatment peripheral blood. This specimen consisted of PBMCs, obtained around atezolizumab (anti-PD-L1) treatment. The source of these receptors is a man in his sixties with urothelial cancer.

This sequence joins TRBV28 and TRBJ2-7; TRBD1 might be the D (6 bases). V shed 5 bases and J shed 3 bases, with 14 bases lying between them. Germline V CDR1 and CDR2: MDHEN, SYDVKM. CDR3 length: 14 amino acids. CDR3 amino acids: CASSTGTPFYEQYF. The CDR3 DNA reads TGTGCCAGCAGTACAGGGACACCTTTCTACGAGCAGTACTTC.

V and J are TRBV7-6 and TRBJ2-7, with 9 nucleotides matching TRBD1. Looked up from germline, CDR1 is SGHVS and CDR2 is FNYEAQ. This CDR3 has 15 amino acids. The trim removed 5 bases at V and 2 bases at J, leaving 7 bases unmatched. CDR3 amino acids: CASSQTGGSTYEQYF. DNA of the CDR3: TGTGCCAGCAGCCAGACAGGGGGTTCTACCTACGAGCAGTACTTC.

This clone was seen once. This sequence joins TRBV27 and TRBJ1-6; 10 bases are a match to TRBD1. In germline, CDR1 is MNHEY, CDR2 SMNVEV (reference sequence). This CDR3 has 20 residues. The V gene end was trimmed by 3 bases and the J gene end by 6 bases; junction bases not matched to a gene: 17. The CDR3 DNA sequence: TGTGCCAGCAGTTTGAGGCCGGCCGGACAGGGGGTCCCCGCTAATTCACCCCTCCACTTT. Translated, it gives CASSLRPAGQGVPANSPLHF.

The gene calls are TRBV30 and TRBJ2-7; 9 bases map to TRBD1. The V gene end was trimmed by 2 bases and the J gene end by 2 bases; junction bases not matched to a gene: 7. The CDR3 covers 15 residues. Germline CDR1 is GTSNPN and CDR2 is SVGIG (reference sequence). CDR3 coding DNA: TGTGCCTGGAGTTTACCGGGACAGGGCCCCTACGAGCAGTACTTC. The encoded protein is CAWSLPGQGPYEQYF.

The V gene is TRBV28, the J gene TRBJ1-6; 8 positions agree with TRBD1. The junction had 11 bases not matched to a gene; V was cut back by 6 bases and J by 7 bases. The germline V gene has CDR1 MDHEN and CDR2 SYDVKM. The CDR3 is 16 amino acids. CDR3 region: CASRGSRQGRNSPLHF. Written as DNA, the CDR3 is TGTGCCAGCAGGGGTAGCAGACAGGGGAGGAATTCACCCCTCCACTTT.

The J gene is TRBJ2-7, the V gene TRBV7-2, with 9 nucleotides matching TRBD2. Germline V gives CDR1 SGHTA, CDR2 FQGNSA. V was clipped by 5 bases and J by 0 bases; unmatched bases: 8. The CDR3 contains 16 residues. Here the CDR3 reads CASSLGLAGSSYEQYF. DNA of the CDR3: TGTGCCAGCAGCCTGGGCCTAGCGGGGAGCTCCTACGAGCAGTACTTC.

This chain links TRBV5-1 with TRBJ2-2; 7 bases map to TRBD1. The length of the CDR3 is 13 residues. CDR1 is SGHRS, CDR2 YFSETQ, per germline. Losses at the gene ends were 4 bases for V and 5 bases for J; bases not matched to a gene: 2. CDR3 loop: CASSPDRTGELFF. The CDR3, as DNA: TGCGCCAGCAGCCCGGACAGGACCGGGGAGCTGTTTTTT.

The chain has TRBV7-8 and TRBJ2-1; unclear D gene. Trimming took off 5 bases at V and 6 bases at J, with 14 bases between the two ends. Looked up from germline, CDR1 is SGHVS and CDR2 is FQNEAQ. The CDR3 covers 14 residues. CDR3 sequence (DNA): TGTGCCAGCAGCGTCCGACCAGGCACCAATGAGCAGTTCTTC. Translation: CASSVRPGTNEQFF.

The chain has TRBV19 and TRBJ2-3, with D tentatively TRBD2 (5 bases). This CDR3 is 14 amino acids long. Germline CDR1 and CDR2: LNHDA and SQIVND (reference sequence). V lost 3 bases, J lost 1 base, and 8 bases lay in between. CDR3 in amino acids: CASSITRGTDTQYF. The CDR3 DNA reads as TGTGCCAGTAGTATCACTAGGGGCACAGATACGCAGTATTTT.

The chain joins TRBV7-2 to TRBJ1-5; D remains unclear. This CDR3 is built from 13 residues. Between the trimmed V and J ends, which lost 4 bases and 5 bases, there was a span of 9 bases. Germline assignment: CDR1 SGHTA and CDR2 FQGNSA. The CDR3 spells CASSSSGDQPQHF. CDR3 sequence (DNA): TGTGCCAGCAGCTCTAGTGGCGATCAGCCCCAGCATTTT.

The V call is TRBV10-2, the J call TRBJ2-7; 11 nucleotides match TRBD2. Looked up from germline, CDR1 is WSHSY and CDR2 is SAAADI. V dropped 6 bases and J dropped 3; count of bases not matched to a gene: 1. The CDR3 totals 13 residues. CDR3 bases: TGCGCCAGCAGCGGGACTAGCGGCTACGAGCAGTACTTC. This encodes CASSGTSGYEQYF.

On this clone itself: Other nucleotide sequences in the sample specify the same CDR3. For the CDR3, the DNA is TGTGCCTGGGGTACTTACAATGAGCAGTTCTTC. Translated: CAWGTYNEQFF. The genes are TRBV30 and TRBJ2-1; the D is unclear. CDR1 and CDR2 from the germline V gene are GTSNPN and SVGIG (reference sequence). The CDR3 consists of 11 residues. V lost 5 bases and J lost 4, with 6 bases in between.

The V call is TRBV5-1, the J call TRBJ2-1; 11 nucleotides agree with TRBD2. Germline values: CDR1 SGHRS, CDR2 YFSETQ. The CDR3 consists of 17 residues. Unmatched junction bases numbered 14, after V lost 4 bases and J lost 8 bases. CDR3 loop: CASSLSGGASDFDEQFF. The CDR3 DNA is TGCGCCAGCAGCCTTAGCGGGGGGGCTTCCGATTTCGATGAGCAGTTCTTC.

The V gene is TRBV11-2, the J gene TRBJ2-7; 9 positions agree with TRBD1. In germline, CDR1 is SGHAT, CDR2 FQNNGV. With V trimmed by 1 base and J by 2 bases, 6 bases remained unmatched. The CDR3 spans 16 residues. The CDR3, as DNA: TGTGCCAGCAGCTTAGTAGTGGGACAGGGCACCTACGAGCAGTACTTC. Translating gives CASSLVVGQGTYEQYF.

This clone appeared a single time. V is TRBV30 and J is TRBJ1-2; D possibly corresponds to TRBD1 (5 bases). The CDR3 extends over 13 amino acids. V was pared by 3 bases and J by 4 bases, with 12 bases between. From germline, CDR1 is GTSNPN and CDR2 SVGIG (reference sequence). The DNA of the CDR3 is TGTGCCTGGAGGAGGGACGGGGGCTATGGCTACACCTTC. Encoded protein: CAWRRDGGYGYTF.